The 25 T cell receptor beta chains presented below share a single source sample, sequenced in a study of blood T cell repertoires in COVID-19. The assay was immunoSEQ multiplex PCR, and TCRdb's table has in-frame clones only and misses some. The repertoire includes roughly 130,000 clones, approximately 82% of them detected once, and 8.5% to 10% sits in the top ten. Sequenced: peripheral blood. These receptors all stem from a man between 35 and 55 years old with active or convalescent COVID-19.

The chain has TRBV6-2 or TRBV6-3 and TRBJ2-3, with D uncertain. V lost 2 bases and J lost 3, with 3 bases in between. This CDR3 is built from 12 residues. The germline V gene encodes CDR1 MNHEY and CDR2 SVGEGT. CDR3 coding DNA: TGTGCCAGCAGTTACCCTACAGATACGCAGTATTTT. Translated, it gives CASSYPTDTQYF.

The chain joins TRBV7-9 to TRBJ1-6; 7 nucleotides line up with TRBD1. Germline V gene sequence: CDR1 SEHNR, CDR2 FQNEAQ (reference sequence). V lost 4 bases to trimming and J lost 10 bases; unmatched junction nucleotides: 7. The CDR3 totals 14 residues. The CDR3 DNA is TGTGCCAGCAGCTCCGACAGGGCAAGCTCACCCCTCCACTTT. It specifies CASSSDRASSPLHF.

This clone was seen a handful of times. The genes are TRBV30 and TRBJ1-3; TRBD1 aligns across 9 bases. CDR1 GTSNPN and CDR2 SVGIG come from the germline V gene (reference sequence). This CDR3 has 13 amino acids. V was clipped by 7 bases and J by 4 bases; unmatched bases: 5. CDR3 sequence reads: CASGQGGGNTIYF. CDR3 nucleotide sequence: TGTGCCTCGGGACAGGGTGGAGGAAACACCATATATTTT.

The chain couples TRBV19 to TRBJ1-6; 8 bases are a match to TRBD1. V trimming: 0 bases; J trimming: 9 bases; junction bases outside the gene matches: 7. CDR1 is LNHDA, CDR2 SQIVND, per germline (reference sequence). This CDR3 comprises 16 residues. The CDR3 bases are TGTGCCAGTAGTATAGATCATGACAGGGGTCGTTCACCCCTCCACTTT. Encoded protein: CASSIDHDRGRSPLHF.

V usage is TRBV13 and J usage is TRBJ2-7, with 12 bases lining up with TRBD2. This CDR3 region has 15 residues. CDR1 and CDR2 (germline): PRHDT, FYEKMQ (reference sequence). Germline trimming cut 3 bases from V and 3 bases from J; bases unmatched to any gene: 3. Here the CDR3 reads CASSFLAGGDYEQYF. The CDR3 region has the DNA TGTGCCAGCAGCTTCCTAGCGGGGGGGGACTACGAGCAGTACTTC.

The chain recombines TRBV5-4 with TRBJ1-6; TRBD1 matches at 8 bases. The V segment lost 0 bases and the J segment 13 bases; nucleotides outside the gene matches: 12. From germline, CDR1 is SGHNT and CDR2 YYREEE (reference sequence). This CDR3 has 16 amino acids. The CDR3: CASSLGGQAPARPLHF. In nucleotides, the CDR3 is TGTGCCAGCAGCTTGGGGGGACAGGCCCCGGCACGTCCCCTCCACTTT.

The sample holds one count of this clone. The chain combines TRBV7-9 with TRBJ1-1, with a weak D call TRBD1 (5 bases). The CDR3 sequence is 13 residues long. Deletions cut 6 bases from V and 5 bases from J, with 13 bases between. The germline V gene has CDR1 SEHNR and CDR2 FQNEAQ (reference sequence). For the CDR3, the DNA is TGTGCCAGCAGTATTGAACGGGGGACTGAAGCTTTCTTT. Translation gives CASSIERGTEAFF.

The V gene is TRBV10-3, the J gene TRBJ1-3; possible D gene TRBD1, 5 bases. CDR3 size: 15 residues. Trimming took off 6 bases at V and 8 bases at J, with 20 bases between the two ends. Germline V CDR1 and CDR2: ENHRY, SYGVKD. CDR3 coding DNA: TGTGCCATCAGCCGGAATGCAGGGACGGGGGACACCATATATTTT. The encoded protein is CAISRNAGTGDTIYF.

The chain uses TRBV7-3 and TRBJ2-2; a weak D match, TRBD2 (5 bases). Germline values: CDR1 SGHTA, CDR2 FQGTGA. V was pared by 5 bases and J by 5 bases, with 15 bases between. The CDR3 runs 15 residues. The CDR3: CASSPRGLGTGELFF. DNA for the CDR3: TGTGCCAGCAGCCCCCGAGGACTGGGGACCGGGGAGCTGTTTTTT.

The J gene is TRBJ1-4, the V gene TRBV3-1 (or the pseudogene TRBV3-2); no definite D call. The CDR3 runs to 15 residues. In germline, CDR1 is LGHDT, CDR2 YNNKEL (reference sequence). V was cut by 2 bases and J by 6 bases, with 13 bases left in between. The CDR3 coding sequence is TGTGCCAGCAGCCAACCAGGTCCCTTCCATGAAAAACTGTTTTTT. Its translation is CASSQPGPFHEKLFF.

The chain recombines TRBV5-4 with TRBJ2-2, with D maybe TRBD2 (6 bases). The CDR3 has 16 residues. V lost 3 bases, J lost 7 bases, and 19 bases lay in between. Germline V gene lookup returns CDR1 SGHNT and CDR2 YYREEE (reference sequence). CDR3 coding DNA: TGTGCCAGCAGCTGGGGTGGGAGGTCCGAGGTCGGGGAGCTGTTTTTT. This codes for CASSWGGRSEVGELFF. Complete variable domain (other parts from reference TRBV5-4 and TRBJ2-2): ETGVTQSPTHLIKTRGQQVTLRCSSQSGHNTVSWYQQALGQGPQFIFQYYREEENGRGNFPPRFSGLQFPNYSSELNVNALELDDSALYLCASSWGGRSEVGELFFGEGSRLTVL.

This clone was detected a few times. This chain connects TRBV6-1 to TRBJ1-2; D remains ambiguous. This CDR3 has 13 residues. Germline CDR1 MNHNS, CDR2 SASEGT. Deletions cut 3 bases from V and 4 bases from J, with 9 bases between. The CDR3 sequence is CASSDGRTYGYTF. As DNA, the CDR3 is TGTGCCAGCAGTGATGGGCGAACCTATGGCTACACCTTC.

This chain joins TRBV2 and TRBJ1-5; D gene ambiguous. CDR1 and CDR2 from the germline V gene are SNHLY and FYNNEI. The CDR3 runs 13 residues. Trimming cost V 7 bases and J 4 bases, with 11 bases left between them. The CDR3 DNA is TGTGCCAGCACGGGAGAGCAAAATCAGCCCCAGCATTTT. Translated, it gives CASTGEQNQPQHF. Variable domain in full (rest from reference TRBV2 and TRBJ1-5): EPEVTQTPSHQVTQMGQEVILRCVPISNHLYFYWYRQILGQKVEFLVSFYNNEISEKSEIFDDQFSVERPDGSNFTLKIRSTKLEDSAMYFCASTGEQNQPQHFGDGTRLSIL.

The chain carries TRBV7-2 and TRBJ1-1, with TRBD1 matching over 7 bases. Germline V CDR1 and CDR2: SGHTA, FQGNSA. CDR3 length: 14 residues. V gave up 4 bases and J gave up 1 base; unmatched junction bases: 3. The CDR3 sequence: CASSSGTANTEAFF. The CDR3 region has the DNA TGTGCCAGCAGCTCCGGGACAGCGAACACTGAAGCTTTCTTT.

The chain is built from TRBV9 and TRBJ2-5; TRBD2 is a possible D gene (7 bases). The V gene's germline CDR1 is SGDLS and CDR2 YYNGEE. Trimming took 7 bases from V and 0 from J, leaving 16 bases between them. The CDR3 totals 15 residues. The CDR3 region is CASSRGAYNQETQYF. The CDR3, as DNA: TGTGCCAGCTCCCGGGGGGCATATAACCAAGAGACCCAGTACTTC.

The chain has TRBV19 and TRBJ1-6; 7 nucleotides align to TRBD1. The germline V gene encodes CDR1 LNHDA and CDR2 SQIVND (reference sequence). Germline trimming cut 3 bases from V and 4 bases from J; bases unmatched to any gene: 9. The CDR3 sequence is 17 residues long. In DNA, the CDR3 is TGTGCCAGTAGTATCATGGGACAGAAGTCTTATAATTCACCCCTCCACTTT. It translates to CASSIMGQKSYNSPLHF. Based on the CDR3 plus reference TRBV19 and TRBJ1-6, the full variable domain is DGGITQSPKYLFRKEGQNVTLSCEQNLNHDAMYWYRQDPGQGLRLIYYSQIVNDFQKGDIAEGYSVSREKKESFPLTVTSAQKNPTAFYLCASSIMGQKSYNSPLHFGNGTRLTVT.

The rearrangement joins TRBV11-3 to TRBJ2-2; 11 bases are shared with TRBD1. V was clipped by 5 bases and J by 5 bases; unmatched bases: 7. In germline, CDR1 is SGHNT, CDR2 YENEEA. The CDR3 is 16 residues long. The DNA for the CDR3 is TGTGCCAGCAGCCTACAGGGACAGGGGGTGACCGGGGAGCTGTTTTTT. Encoded protein: CASSLQGQGVTGELFF.

The chain joins TRBV30 to TRBJ2-7; TRBD1 matches at 8 bases. After removal of 3 bases from V and 1 base from J, the junction contained 2 bases not matched to a gene. Germline CDR1 reads GTSNPN; CDR2 reads SVGIG (reference sequence). The CDR3 runs 13 residues. The CDR3 DNA follows: TGTGCCTGGAGCAGGGGGCATTCCTACGAGCAGTACTTC. This codes for CAWSRGHSYEQYF.

The V and J genes are TRBV7-9 and TRBJ2-5, with 8 bases matching TRBD1. This CDR3 has 17 residues. CDR1 is SEHNR and CDR2 is FQNEAQ in the germline V gene (reference sequence). V lost 6 bases, J lost 4 bases, and 16 bases stayed unmatched. The CDR3 spells CASRPRLGQGVGETQYF. In DNA form, the CDR3 reads TGTGCCAGCAGGCCCCGTCTCGGACAGGGAGTTGGAGAGACCCAGTACTTC.

This chain joins TRBV7-9 and TRBJ1-1, with a possible D match to TRBD1 (5 bases). Per the germline V gene, CDR1 is SEHNR and CDR2 is FQNEAQ (reference sequence). This CDR3 has 14 amino acids. The V gene lost 1 base and the J gene lost 0 bases, with 6 bases spanning the gap. In DNA form, the CDR3 reads TGTGCCAGCAGCTTAGGACAGATGAACACTGAAGCTTTCTTT. Translating it yields CASSLGQMNTEAFF.

This rearrangement joins TRBV9 to TRBJ2-2; 8 bases line up with TRBD2. J was trimmed by 4 bases and V by 4 bases; bases with no gene match: 12. CDR1 is SGDLS and CDR2 is YYNGEE in the germline V gene. CDR3 length: 17 residues. The CDR3 is CASSPLREGQSTGELFF. In nucleotides, the CDR3 is TGTGCCAGCAGCCCCCTTCGGGAGGGGCAAAGCACCGGGGAGCTGTTTTTT. The full variable domain, in which reference TRBV9 and TRBJ2-2 provide the parts outside the CDR3, is DSGVTQTPKHLITATGQRVTLRCSPRSGDLSVYWYQQSLDQGLQFLIQYYNGEERAKGNILERFSAQQFPDLHSELNLSSLELGDSALYFCASSPLREGQSTGELFFGEGSRLTVL.

This clone was picked up a small number of times. The CDR3: CASMSTSMNTEAFF. The CDR3 DNA follows: TGCGCCAGCATGTCGACAAGCATGAACACTGAAGCTTTCTTT. This rearrangement joins TRBV5-1 to TRBJ1-1; no definite D call. The germline V gene has CDR1 SGHRS and CDR2 YFSETQ. The CDR3 length is 14 residues. Trimming took off 6 bases at V and 0 bases at J, with 12 bases between the two ends.

CDR3 loop: CASGRTGDLNYGYTF. The CDR3 coding sequence is TGTGCCAGCGGCCGGACAGGGGACCTTAACTATGGCTACACCTTC. The V call is TRBV19, the J call TRBJ1-2; the match to TRBD1 covers 9 bases. The CDR3 runs to 15 residues. Germline V gene lookup returns CDR1 LNHDA and CDR2 SQIVND (reference sequence). The J segment lost 1 base and the V segment lost 9 bases, leaving 9 bases of the junction unmatched.

Only one count was recorded for this clone. The V gene is TRBV7-2, the J gene TRBJ2-7; 10 nucleotides match TRBD1. This CDR3 is built from 15 residues. After removal of 3 bases from V and 0 bases from J, the junction contained 2 bases not matched to a gene. Germline CDR1 SGHTA, CDR2 FQGNSA. In DNA form, the CDR3 reads TGTGCCAGCAGCTTCGACAGGGGGCCCTCCTACGAGCAGTACTTC. Protein product: CASSFDRGPSYEQYF.

The V and J genes are TRBV12-3 or TRBV12-4 and TRBJ2-2; D is ambiguous. Trimming cost V 3 bases and J 5 bases, with 4 bases left between them. This CDR3 has 12 amino acids. The CDR3 spells CASSFGTGELFF. CDR3 DNA: TGTGCCAGCAGTTTCGGGACCGGGGAGCTGTTTTTT.